This note documents a single T cell receptor (beta chain) sequence. Its antigen specificity is not known. No base quality values were provided; no much bigger clone lies one nucleotide off. TCRbeta CDR3 regions were amplified from genomic DNA using the immunoSEQ Assay, a bias-controlled multiplex PCR. On the study's bioinformatics: Within the assay, amplification of reference gene primers was used to estimate how many nucleated cells each sample contained. Sequence reads were collapsed and filtered to measure the absolute abundance of every unique TCRbeta CDR3 rearrangement. For each sample, productive Simpson clonality was calculated as the square root of Simpson's diversity index across productive rearrangements. The immuneACCESS repertoire file appears here via TCRdb, limited to in-frame rearrangements. These files lack a portion of the clones; in checked studies, under half of the deficit traces to unresolved V genes, and the cause of the others is not known. Clonal size and the V and J genes are those of that table, whereas D and trimming came from the DNA. Across this sample there are under 140,000 clones, with roughly 80% seen only once. In total, the top ten clones hold 15% to 20% of the sample.

The collaborating institutions used their own protocols to collect whole blood in K2EDTA tubes. For TCRbeta analysis, collaborator samples were shipped as frozen whole blood, as isolated PBMCs, or as DNA extracted from either sample type. This sample stems from a study of blood T cell repertoires in COVID-19 (TCRdb year 2020). Some background on the complete study: Collaborator samples came from the United States, Italy and Spain and covered acute and convalescent phases of COVID-19. The prospective study material was composed of cDNA or gDNA derived from T cells, B-cell-depleted T cells, or PBMCs. The dataset comprised deeply sampled blood TCRbeta repertoires from subjects exposed to, actively infected with, or recovered from COVID-19. The repertoires were released in a freely available public database intended as a resource for research on the immune response to SARS-CoV-2. Samples came from the ongoing ImmuneRACE study (first 160 participants) plus 1,254 subjects from 6 global collaborators. Nearly every sample came with metadata listing a de-identified subject ID, COVID-19 status, age in years and sex. HLA class I and class II types, where available, came from metadata supplied by the sample provider rather than from assay-based typing.

The study at large found these results: The amount of clinical and demographic metadata varied by source and participant and was provided uncurated.

The germline V gene (reference sequence) sets CDR1 to LNHDA and CDR2 to SQIVND. From the cysteine up to the phenylalanine, the CDR3 has a length of 14 residues. The retained sequence is limited to the CDR3, 42 bases, with the frame set at the first base. At the junction V is shortened by 4 bases and J by 1 base, with 10 bases in between. This TCR came from a woman aged 55 to 70 with acute or convalescent COVID-19. The V and J segments used are TRBV19 and TRBJ1-2; TRBD1 is a weak D gene call, 6 bases matching. Input material: peripheral blood. Here is the DNA: TGTGCCAGTAGTAAAGGACAGAATAACTATGGCTACACCTTC. This encodes CASSKGQNNYGYTF.